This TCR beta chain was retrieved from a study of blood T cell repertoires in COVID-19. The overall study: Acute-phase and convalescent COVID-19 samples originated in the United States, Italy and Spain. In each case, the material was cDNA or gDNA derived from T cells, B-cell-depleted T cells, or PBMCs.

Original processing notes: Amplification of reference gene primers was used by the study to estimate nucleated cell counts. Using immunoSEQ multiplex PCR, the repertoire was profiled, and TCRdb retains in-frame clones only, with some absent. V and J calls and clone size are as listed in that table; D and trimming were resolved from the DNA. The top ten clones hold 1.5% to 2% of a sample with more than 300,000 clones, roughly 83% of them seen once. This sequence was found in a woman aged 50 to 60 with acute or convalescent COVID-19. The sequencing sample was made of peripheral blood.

CDR3 amino acids: CASSDGQPRYGYTF. The CDR3 bases are TGTGCCAGCAGTGACGGACAGCCCCGATATGGCTACACCTTC. The chain uses TRBV25-1 and TRBJ1-2; tentatively, D is TRBD1 (6 bases). Trimming pared 3 bases from V and 5 bases from J, leaving 13 bases between. Germline V CDR1 and CDR2: MGHDK, SYGVNS. The CDR3 sequence is 14 residues long.